The 3 T cell receptor beta chains below were found in one sample sequenced in a study of blood T cell repertoires in COVID-19. TCRdb keeps only in-frame clones here, not all; method: immunoSEQ multiplex PCR. The table has approximately 330,000 clones, over 85% seen once. Sequencing was performed on PBMCs or T cells enriched from blood (not recorded which). The receptors derive from a woman under 40 who had recovered from COVID-19.

V and J are TRBV5-1 and TRBJ2-1; D may be TRBD1 (5 bases). This CDR3 region has 19 residues. Trimming shortened V by 0 bases and J by 0 bases, and 19 bases separated the two germline ends. CDR1 and CDR2 from the germline V gene are SGHRS and YFSETQ. The CDR3 bases are TGCGCCAGCAGCTTGGCCCTATTTGACAGCCGGAGCTCCTACAATGAGCAGTTCTTC. Translating it yields CASSLALFDSRSSYNEQFF.

This clone was observed a handful of times. The V and J genes are TRBV6-2 or TRBV6-3 and TRBJ1-5; no clear D gene. From germline, CDR1 is MNHEY and CDR2 SVGEGT. The CDR3 runs to 15 residues. V dropped 2 bases and J dropped 4 bases, with 12 bases sitting between them. The CDR3: CASSYPTAPNQPQHF. In DNA, the CDR3 is TGTGCCAGCAGTTACCCCACAGCTCCTAATCAGCCCCAGCATTTT.

The V gene is TRBV18, the J gene TRBJ1-6, with TRBD1 matching 7 bases. This CDR3 region has 15 residues. Germline V gene data show CDR1 as KGHSH and CDR2 as LQKENI. J was trimmed by 7 bases and V by 1 base; bases with no gene match: 4. CDR3 protein: CASSPRLTGNSPLHF. In DNA, the CDR3 is TGTGCCAGCTCACCACGTTTGACAGGGAATTCACCCCTCCACTTT.